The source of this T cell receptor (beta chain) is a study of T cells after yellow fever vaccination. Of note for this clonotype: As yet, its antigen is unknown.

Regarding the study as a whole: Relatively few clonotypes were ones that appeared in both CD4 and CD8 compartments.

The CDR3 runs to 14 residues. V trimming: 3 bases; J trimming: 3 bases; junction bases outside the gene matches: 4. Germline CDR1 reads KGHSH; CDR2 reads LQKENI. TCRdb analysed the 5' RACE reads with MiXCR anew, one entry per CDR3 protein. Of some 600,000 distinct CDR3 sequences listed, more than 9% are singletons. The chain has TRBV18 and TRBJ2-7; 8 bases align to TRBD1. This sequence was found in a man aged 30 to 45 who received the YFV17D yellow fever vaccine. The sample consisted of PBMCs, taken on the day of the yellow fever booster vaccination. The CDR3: CASSPLGQDYEQYF. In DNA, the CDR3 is TGTGCCAGCTCACCCCTGGGACAGGACTACGAGCAGTACTTC.